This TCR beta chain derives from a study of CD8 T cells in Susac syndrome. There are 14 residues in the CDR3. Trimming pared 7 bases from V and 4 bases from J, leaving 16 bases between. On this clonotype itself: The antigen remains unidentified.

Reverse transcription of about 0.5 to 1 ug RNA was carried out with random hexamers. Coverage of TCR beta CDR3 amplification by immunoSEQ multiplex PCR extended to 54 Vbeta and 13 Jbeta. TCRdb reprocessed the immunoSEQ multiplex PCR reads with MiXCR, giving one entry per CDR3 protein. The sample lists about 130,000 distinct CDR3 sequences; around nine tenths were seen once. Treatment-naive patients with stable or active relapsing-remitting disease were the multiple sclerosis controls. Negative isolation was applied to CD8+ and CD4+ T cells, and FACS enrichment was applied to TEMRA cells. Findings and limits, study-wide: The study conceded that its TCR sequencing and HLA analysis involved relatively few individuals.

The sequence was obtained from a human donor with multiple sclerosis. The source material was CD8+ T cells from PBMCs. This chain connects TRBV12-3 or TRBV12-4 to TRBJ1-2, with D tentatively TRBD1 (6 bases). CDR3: CASNRGGGLYGYTF. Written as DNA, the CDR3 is TGTGCCAGCAACCGGGGTGGGGGGCTCTATGGCTACACCTTC.